This record covers a single T cell receptor beta chain. The CDR3 is 13 residues long. V was shortened by 5 bases and J by 3 bases, with 12 bases between the two germline ends. Germline CDR1 reads SGDLS; CDR2 reads YYNGEE. Individual cDNA molecules received unique molecular identifiers. TCRdb used MiXCR to reprocess the 5' RACE reads, holding one entry per CDR3 protein. The table shows tens of thousands of distinct CDR3 sequences, with around 5.6% occurring only once. These data come from a study of early T cells in non-severe SARS-CoV-2 infection. The chain carries TRBV9 and TRBJ2-7; D is perhaps TRBD1 (6 bases). The source is an adult who was a healthcare worker with PCR-confirmed SARS-CoV-2 infection or an uninfected control (not recorded which). Sequenced material: whole blood. CDR3 protein: CASSLGTRYEQYF. The CDR3 bases are TGTGCCAGCAGTTTGGGGACACGCTACGAGCAGTACTTC.